One and the same sample provided the 8 T cell receptor beta chains below, sequenced in a study of identifying expanded T cells in peripheral blood. Repertoires were generated with immunoSEQ multiplex PCR, while TCRdb's copy carries only in-frame clones and drops some. The sample consists of tens of thousands of clones, roughly 84% of them appearing once. The sequencing sample was made of blood. The receptors were sampled from a person aged 18-69 years in good health.

This chain connects TRBV5-1 to TRBJ2-2, with TRBD1 identical over 7 bases. Trimming removed 4 bases from V and 3 bases from J; junction bases left unmatched: 6. CDR3 size: 15 residues. Germline V gives CDR1 SGHRS, CDR2 YFSETQ. The CDR3 coding sequence is TGCGCCAGCAGCAACCGGGACAGAGACACCGGGGAGCTGTTTTTT. This gives the protein CASSNRDRDTGELFF.

CDR3 in amino acids: CASSLPDGTDTQYF. CDR3 bases: TGTGCCAGCAGCTTACCAGATGGCACAGATACGCAGTATTTT. The gene calls are TRBV5-4 and TRBJ2-3; D remains unclear. CDR3 length: 14 residues. Germline values: CDR1 SGHNT, CDR2 YYREEE (reference sequence). V lost 2 bases and J 1 base, leaving 8 bases between the germline ends. Together with reference TRBV5-4 and TRBJ2-3, the CDR3 gives the full variable domain: ETGVTQSPTHLIKTRGQQVTLRCSSQSGHNTVSWYQQALGQGPQFIFQYYREEENGRGNFPPRFSGLQFPNYSSELNVNALELDDSALYLCASSLPDGTDTQYFGPGTRLTVL.

The gene calls are TRBV11-3 and TRBJ2-3, with a weak D call TRBD1 (7 bases). CDR1 is SGHNT, CDR2 YENEEA, per germline. The V gene lost 5 bases and the J gene lost 2 bases, with 17 bases spanning the gap. The CDR3 spans 16 residues. Written as DNA, the CDR3 is TGTGCCAGCAGCGCGGGACAGCCTGAGGCCACAGATACGCAGTATTTT. Translation gives CASSAGQPEATDTQYF.

The chain employs TRBV19 and TRBJ2-3; D ambiguous. The CDR3 spans 14 residues. Trimming shortened V by 5 bases and J by 2 bases, and 11 bases separated the two germline ends. The germline V gene encodes CDR1 LNHDA and CDR2 SQIVND (reference sequence). The CDR3 nucleotides are TGTGCCAGTAGTCCGTCGCATAACACAGATACGCAGTATTTT. Translating gives CASSPSHNTDTQYF.

This clone was seen a few times. The chain combines TRBV6-5 with TRBJ2-1; D is unresolved. Trimming removed 4 bases from V and 9 bases from J, with 19 bases in between. From germline, CDR1 is MNHEY and CDR2 SVGAGI. The CDR3 is 15 amino acids. The CDR3 region is CASSFSLVSEGEQFF. CDR3 nucleotides: TGTGCCAGCAGTTTCTCACTCGTCTCAGAAGGTGAGCAGTTCTTC.

This clone came up a few times. CDR3 DNA: TGTGCCAGCAGCTGGGACAGGAACACTGAAGCTTTCTTT. It yields the protein CASSWDRNTEAFF. V gene TRBV6-6 combines with J gene TRBJ1-1, with 7 bases lining up with TRBD1. Trimming cost V 6 bases and J 1 base; bases outside gene matches: 2. Germline V lookup: CDR1 MNHNY, CDR2 SVGAGI (reference sequence). CDR3 length: 13 amino acids.

V gene TRBV18 combines with J gene TRBJ2-7; either TRBD1 or TRBD2 may supply D (5 bases each). Germline V gene data show CDR1 as KGHSH and CDR2 as LQKENI. This CDR3 region has 12 residues. Trimming removed 5 bases from V and 2 bases from J, with 7 bases in between. This chain's CDR3 is CASSGTTYEQYF. The CDR3, as DNA: TGTGCCAGCTCAGGGACGACCTACGAGCAGTACTTC.

V and J are TRBV28 and TRBJ2-2; 7 positions match TRBD1. With V trimmed by 6 bases and J by 4 bases, 2 bases remained unmatched. This CDR3 has 13 residues. Germline V gene lookup returns CDR1 MDHEN and CDR2 SYDVKM. CDR3 sequence: CASRTGPTGELFF. As DNA, the CDR3 is TGTGCCAGCAGGACAGGGCCCACCGGGGAGCTGTTTTTT.